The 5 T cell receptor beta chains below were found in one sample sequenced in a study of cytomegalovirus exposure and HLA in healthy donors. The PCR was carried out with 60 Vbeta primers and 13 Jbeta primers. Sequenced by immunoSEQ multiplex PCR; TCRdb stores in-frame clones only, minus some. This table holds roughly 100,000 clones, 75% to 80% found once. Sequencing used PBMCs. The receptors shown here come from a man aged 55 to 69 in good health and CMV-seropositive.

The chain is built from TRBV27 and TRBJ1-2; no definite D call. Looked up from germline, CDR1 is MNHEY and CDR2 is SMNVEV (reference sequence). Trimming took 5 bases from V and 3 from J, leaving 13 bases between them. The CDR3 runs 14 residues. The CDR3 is CASSPRVLDYGYTF. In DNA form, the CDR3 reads TGTGCCAGCAGTCCCCGGGTGCTAGACTATGGCTACACCTTC.

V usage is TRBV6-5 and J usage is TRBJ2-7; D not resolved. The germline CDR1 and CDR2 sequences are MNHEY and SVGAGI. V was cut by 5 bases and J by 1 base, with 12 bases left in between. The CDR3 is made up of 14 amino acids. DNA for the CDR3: TGTGCCAGCAGTACGACAACAACGTCCTACGAGCAGTACTTC. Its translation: CASSTTTTSYEQYF.

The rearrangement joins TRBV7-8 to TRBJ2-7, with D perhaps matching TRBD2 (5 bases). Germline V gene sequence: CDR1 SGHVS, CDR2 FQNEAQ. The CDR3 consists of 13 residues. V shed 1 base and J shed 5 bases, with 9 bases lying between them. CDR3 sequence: CASSLGLSDEQYF. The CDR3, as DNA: TGTGCCAGCAGCTTAGGACTATCAGACGAGCAGTACTTC.

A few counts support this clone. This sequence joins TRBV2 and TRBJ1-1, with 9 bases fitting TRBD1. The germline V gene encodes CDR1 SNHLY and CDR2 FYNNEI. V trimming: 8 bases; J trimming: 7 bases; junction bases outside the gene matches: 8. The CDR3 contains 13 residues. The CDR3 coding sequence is TGTGCCAGCGGGGGGGACAGGGAAGATGAAGCTTTCTTT. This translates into CASGGDREDEAFF.

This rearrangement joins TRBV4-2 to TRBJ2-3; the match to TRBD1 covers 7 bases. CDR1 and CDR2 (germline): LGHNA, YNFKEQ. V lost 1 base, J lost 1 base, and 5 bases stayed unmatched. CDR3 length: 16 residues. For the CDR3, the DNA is TGTGCCAGCAGCCAAGTCTCAGGGGGTGGCACAGATACGCAGTATTTT. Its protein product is CASSQVSGGGTDTQYF.